This T cell receptor beta chain comes out of a study of T cell repertoires in cytomegalovirus infection. Overall study context: CMV epitopes, recently identified HLA-C-restricted and well-studied HLA-B-restricted, were used. Indicated by public TCR beta signatures were CMV infection and matching HLA type.

TCRdb recomputed calls from the reads with MiXCR, one row per CDR3 protein. Found here are about 310,000 distinct CDR3 sequences, around a quarter of them singletons; the top ten hold 13%. This clonotype was picked up many times. Its specificity is unknown. Germline V gives CDR1 SGHTA, CDR2 FQGNSA. Trimming took 5 bases from V and 7 from J, leaving 7 bases between them. The CDR3 covers 11 residues. The study, taken as a whole, reports: It was HLA-C-restricted CMV-specific TCR beta clonotypes that dominated the response ex vivo.

The chain has TRBV7-2 and TRBJ2-3; D is ambiguous. The sample in question was cultured PBMCs, obtained from culture after CMV antigen stimulation. The origin of this receptor is a human donor in good health (CMV status not recorded). Some clones in this sample may be carry-over from other donors' samples. CDR3 DNA sequence: TGTGCCAGCAGCCCTGGACATACGCAGTATTTT. It codes for CASSPGHTQYF.